This T cell receptor (beta chain) was observed in a study of blood T cell repertoires in COVID-19. The data were produced by immunoSEQ multiplex PCR, yet TCRdb's version contains in-frame clones alone and is incomplete. The data hold fewer than 250,000 clones, with roughly 80% observed a single time. Sequencing used peripheral blood. This receptor was taken from a woman aged 45-65 years with acute or convalescent COVID-19.

CDR3 DNA: TGTGCCAGCAGCTTCGCCGGGACAGGGCTGGAGACCCAGTACTTC. Translation gives CASSFAGTGLETQYF. V is TRBV7-2 and J is TRBJ2-5, with 9 positions matching TRBD1. J was trimmed by 5 bases and V by 3 bases; bases with no gene match: 7. CDR1 is SGHTA and CDR2 is FQGNSA in the germline V gene. The CDR3 is made up of 15 amino acids.